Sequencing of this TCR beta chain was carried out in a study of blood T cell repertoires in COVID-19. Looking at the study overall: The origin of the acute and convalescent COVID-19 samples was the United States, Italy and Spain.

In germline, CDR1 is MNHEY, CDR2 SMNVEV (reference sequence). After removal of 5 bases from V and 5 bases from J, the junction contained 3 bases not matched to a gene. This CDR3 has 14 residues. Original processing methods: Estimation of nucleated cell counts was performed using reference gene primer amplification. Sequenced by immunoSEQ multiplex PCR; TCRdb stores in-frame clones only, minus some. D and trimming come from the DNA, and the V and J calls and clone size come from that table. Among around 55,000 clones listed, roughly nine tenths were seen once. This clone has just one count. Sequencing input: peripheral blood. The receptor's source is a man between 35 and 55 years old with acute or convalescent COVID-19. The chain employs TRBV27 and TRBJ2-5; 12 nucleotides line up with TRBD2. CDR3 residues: CASSGLAGFETQYF. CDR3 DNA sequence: TGTGCCAGCAGTGGACTAGCGGGATTCGAGACCCAGTACTTC.